Following are 32 T cell receptor beta chains from one sample sequenced in a study of T cell responses to AZD1222 COVID-19 vaccine. TCRdb's copy holds only in-frame clones and misses some; the assay was immunoSEQ multiplex PCR. Here the sample spans roughly 100,000 clones, 90% being singletons. This material consisted of peripheral blood, taken 28 days after the second AZD1222 dose. These receptors originate from an adult who received the AZD1222 COVID-19 vaccine.

The CDR3 DNA is TGTGCCAGCAGCGTAGGATCCCCCGGGACCGGACAAGAGACCCAGTACTTC. Protein sequence: CASSVGSPGTGQETQYF. The chain couples TRBV9 to TRBJ2-5; D may match TRBD1 or TRBD2 (5 bases each). Germline V gene sequence: CDR1 SGDLS, CDR2 YYNGEE. This CDR3 region has 17 residues. Trimming left V 0 bases short and J 2 bases short, with 17 bases between.

The chain recombines TRBV11-1 with TRBJ1-1, with D maybe TRBD1 (6 bases). Germline-derived CDR1 and CDR2 are SGHAT and FQDESV (reference sequence). Trimming shortened V by 5 bases and J by 1 base, and 14 bases separated the two germline ends. CDR3 length: 15 amino acids. The CDR3: CASSLIGQPNTEAFF. CDR3 bases: TGTGCCAGCAGCCTTATCGGACAGCCGAACACTGAAGCTTTCTTT.

The chain couples TRBV7-2 to TRBJ1-6; no clear D. CDR1 and CDR2 from the germline V gene are SGHTA and FQGNSA. CDR3 size: 19 residues. The V end lost 3 bases, the J end lost 0 bases, and 18 bases lay between the germline ends. CDR3 region: CASSFKPALPSSYNSPLHF. In DNA, the CDR3 is TGTGCCAGCAGCTTTAAGCCGGCCCTACCGAGCTCCTATAATTCACCCCTCCACTTT.

The genes are TRBV5-4 and TRBJ1-5; TRBD1 matches 7 bases. The V and J ends lost 3 bases and 0 bases, in that order; junction bases with no gene match: 12. The V gene's germline CDR1 is SGHNT and CDR2 YYREEE (reference sequence). There are 18 residues in the CDR3. CDR3: CASSSSRGTEDSNQPQHF. CDR3 bases: TGTGCCAGCAGCTCCTCCCGCGGGACAGAAGATAGCAATCAGCCCCAGCATTTT. The entire variable domain, with the rest obtained from reference TRBV5-4 and TRBJ1-5, is as follows: ETGVTQSPTHLIKTRGQQVTLRCSSQSGHNTVSWYQQALGQGPQFIFQYYREEENGRGNFPPRFSGLQFPNYSSELNVNALELDDSALYLCASSSSRGTEDSNQPQHFGDGTRLSIL.

V and J are TRBV29-1 and TRBJ2-3; 8 bases fit TRBD2. The CDR3 contains 13 residues. Trimming removed 7 bases from V and 1 base from J; junction bases left unmatched: 4. CDR1 and CDR2 from the germline V gene are SQVTM and ANQGSEA. The CDR3 protein is CSAREGGTDTQYF. CDR3 DNA sequence: TGCAGCGCCCGGGAGGGTGGCACAGATACGCAGTATTTT.

The V call is TRBV25-1, the J call TRBJ1-3; no definite D call. Trimming took off 9 bases at V and 2 bases at J, with 11 bases between the two ends. From germline, CDR1 is MGHDK and CDR2 SYGVNS. This CDR3 is 13 amino acids long. CDR3 amino acids: CASARTAGNTIYF. The CDR3 DNA reads as TGTGCCAGTGCTAGGACGGCTGGAAACACCATATATTTT.

The chain couples TRBV7-8 to TRBJ2-7, with a possible D match to TRBD1 (6 bases). This CDR3 is built from 16 residues. Germline V gene sequence: CDR1 SGHVS, CDR2 FQNEAQ. Trimming pared 0 bases from V and 3 bases from J, leaving 15 bases between. The DNA for the CDR3 is TGTGCCAGCAGCTTAGCGCGATGGCAGGGGCGCTACGAGCAGTACTTC. It yields the protein CASSLARWQGRYEQYF.

CDR3 coding DNA: TGTGCCAGCAGCCAAGTTCGTTCCTCGGTGAATGAGCAGTTCTTC. Translating gives CASSQVRSSVNEQFF. The chain is built from TRBV3-1 (or the pseudogene TRBV3-2) and TRBJ2-1, with no clear D. Germline CDR1 LGHDT, CDR2 YNNKEL (reference sequence). This CDR3 spans 15 amino acids. Trimming shortened V by 1 base and J by 7 bases, and 14 bases separated the two germline ends.

The V gene is TRBV6-5, the J gene TRBJ2-7, with D possibly being TRBD1 (6 bases). The CDR3 has 15 amino acids. Germline V gives CDR1 MNHEY, CDR2 SVGAGI. V gave up 4 bases and J gave up 4 bases, with 17 bases separating them. CDR3 coding DNA: TGTGCCAGCAGTTCCCCCGCCAGGGGCGGATACGAGCAGTACTTC. Translation: CASSSPARGGYEQYF.

This sequence joins TRBV6-2 or TRBV6-3 and TRBJ1-5; no clear D gene. V lost 2 bases and J lost 0, with 8 bases in between. This CDR3 has 15 residues. The germline gives CDR1 MNHEY, CDR2 SVGEGT. Here the CDR3 DNA reads TGTGCCAGCAGTTACGGTGTGTATAGCAATCAGCCCCAGCATTTT. This codes for CASSYGVYSNQPQHF.

The count of this clone is one. The same CDR3 is also encoded by other DNA sequences in this sample. The chain combines TRBV19 with TRBJ1-5; D might be TRBD1 (6 bases). CDR1 is LNHDA and CDR2 is SQIVND in the germline V gene (reference sequence). There are 14 residues in the CDR3. V lost 4 bases, J lost 1 base, and 8 bases lay in between. This CDR3 reads CASSTQGSNQPQHF. The CDR3 DNA follows: TGTGCCAGTAGTACACAGGGAAGCAATCAGCCCCAGCATTTT.

This chain joins TRBV29-1 and TRBJ2-7; TRBD2 matches 8 bases. Germline CDR1 and CDR2: SQVTM and ANQGSEA. CDR3 length: 12 residues. V was clipped by 1 base and J by 6 bases; unmatched bases: 2. CDR3 protein: CSVEVGGVEQYF. CDR3 nucleotide sequence: TGCAGCGTTGAAGTCGGGGGGGTCGAGCAGTACTTC.

The rearrangement links TRBV15 to TRBJ2-3; 8 bases fit TRBD2. CDR3 length equals 15 residues. J lost 4 bases, V lost 1 base, and 4 bases had no gene match. The V gene's germline CDR1 is LNHNV and CDR2 YYDKDF (reference sequence). In nucleotides, the CDR3 is TGTGCCACCAGCAGAGCGGGGGGGACCTCAGATACGCAGTATTTT. Its protein product is CATSRAGGTSDTQYF.

This chain connects TRBV9 to TRBJ1-2; D possibly corresponds to TRBD1 (5 bases). CDR1 and CDR2 from the germline V gene are SGDLS and YYNGEE. This CDR3 region has 16 residues. The germline V and J ends were trimmed by 3 bases and 1 base, with 16 bases remaining between them. CDR3 bases: TGTGCCAGCAGCGCGAGCGGGGGGGGACTTAACTATGGCTACACCTTC. This translates into CASSASGGGLNYGYTF.

The J gene is TRBJ2-2, the V gene TRBV7-2; 8 bases fit TRBD2. V shed 2 bases and J 1 base; nucleotides not matched to a gene: 0. This CDR3 has 15 residues. CDR1 and CDR2 from the germline V gene are SGHTA and FQGNSA. CDR3: CASSLTSGNTGELFF. CDR3 coding DNA: TGTGCCAGCAGCTTAACTAGCGGGAACACCGGGGAGCTGTTTTTT.

CDR3 in DNA: TGTGCCAGCAGCGTCTATCCTAGCGGGGGGCCCCAGGGAGAGCAGTTCTTC. It specifies CASSVYPSGGPQGEQFF. V gene TRBV9 combines with J gene TRBJ2-1, with 11 bases identical to TRBD2. This CDR3 contains 17 residues. CDR1 is SGDLS, CDR2 YYNGEE, per germline. V trimming: 2 bases; J trimming: 10 bases; junction bases outside the gene matches: 14.

V is TRBV4-1 and J is TRBJ2-7; possibly TRBD1 or TRBD2 for D (5 bases each). Germline loops: CDR1 MGHRA, CDR2 YSYEKL. Trimming took 4 bases from V and 7 from J, leaving 17 bases between them. CDR3 size: 14 residues. This CDR3 is CASSPILRGGEQYF. DNA of the CDR3: TGCGCCAGCAGCCCTATTCTTCGGGGCGGTGAGCAGTACTTC.

This chain links TRBV11-2 with TRBJ1-6, with D possibly matching TRBD1 (6 bases). The germline CDR1 and CDR2 sequences are SGHAT and FQNNGV. V gave up 1 base and J gave up 6 bases, with 10 bases separating them. The CDR3 covers 15 residues. CDR3 loop: CASSLGGHFNSPLHF. The CDR3 nucleotides are TGTGCCAGCAGCTTAGGGGGACATTTTAATTCACCCCTCCACTTT.

V is TRBV30 and J is TRBJ1-5, with 8 positions matching TRBD1. The V gene's germline CDR1 is GTSNPN and CDR2 SVGIG (reference sequence). The CDR3 sequence is 15 residues long. V lost 6 bases, J lost 1 base, and 8 bases stayed unmatched. The CDR3 spells CACRTGPQSNQPQHF. The CDR3, as DNA: TGTGCCTGCCGGACAGGGCCCCAGAGCAATCAGCCCCAGCATTTT. Based on the CDR3 plus reference TRBV30 and TRBJ1-5, the full variable domain is SQTIHQWPATLVQPVGSPLSLECTVEGTSNPNLYWYRQAAGRGLQLLFYSVGIGQISSEVPQNLSASRPQDRQFILSSKKLLLSDSGFYLCACRTGPQSNQPQHFGDGTRLSIL.

V usage is TRBV3-1 (or the pseudogene TRBV3-2) and J usage is TRBJ1-4; D unresolved. The CDR3 loop spans 16 amino acids. CDR1 LGHDT and CDR2 YNNKEL come from the germline V gene (reference sequence). Deletions cut 0 bases from V and 0 bases from J, with 8 bases between. CDR3 amino acids: CASSQEIPTTNEKLFF. In DNA, the CDR3 is TGTGCCAGCAGCCAAGAGATCCCGACAACTAATGAAAAACTGTTTTTT.

This chain connects TRBV18 to TRBJ2-7; a weak D match, TRBD1 (6 bases). V lost 3 bases and J 0 bases, leaving 21 bases between the germline ends. From germline, CDR1 is KGHSH and CDR2 LQKENI. The CDR3 covers 18 residues. The CDR3 DNA is TGTGCCAGCTCACCGAACGAGAACAGGGTCGGGCTCTCCTACGAGCAGTACTTC. The encoded protein is CASSPNENRVGLSYEQYF.

This rearrangement joins TRBV7-9 to TRBJ2-2; 7 nucleotides align to TRBD2. J was trimmed by 3 bases and V by 0 bases; bases with no gene match: 1. This CDR3 has 15 residues. From germline, CDR1 is SEHNR and CDR2 FQNEAQ (reference sequence). CDR3 nucleotide sequence: TGTGCCAGCAGCTTAGCGGGACTATACACCGGGGAGCTGTTTTTT. Amino acid sequence: CASSLAGLYTGELFF.

The chain has TRBV27 and TRBJ2-1; 8 bases match TRBD2. The CDR3 is made up of 15 amino acids. The germline gives CDR1 MNHEY, CDR2 SMNVEV (reference sequence). V lost 7 bases to trimming and J lost 5 bases; unmatched junction nucleotides: 10. Here the CDR3 DNA reads TGTGCCAGCAACGAAGCGGGGGCCGATCACAATGAGCAGTTCTTC. Amino acid sequence: CASNEAGADHNEQFF.

Comments on this clone: Other nucleotide sequences in the sample specify the same CDR3. This rearrangement joins TRBV5-1 to TRBJ2-7; 8 bases fit TRBD1. The V and J ends lost 4 bases and 0 bases, in that order; junction bases with no gene match: 3. CDR3 length equals 14 residues. The germline CDR1 and CDR2 sequences are SGHRS and YFSETQ. CDR3: CASSTTGGSYEQYF. The CDR3 DNA follows: TGCGCCAGCAGCACCACAGGGGGCTCCTACGAGCAGTACTTC.

The CDR3 reads CATQGRDTEAFF. The CDR3 nucleotides read TGTGCCACACAGGGACGGGACACTGAAGCTTTCTTT. The rearrangement joins TRBV28 to TRBJ1-1, with D possibly being TRBD1 (6 bases). The CDR3 contains 12 residues. V was clipped by 10 bases and J by 3 bases, with 12 bases between them. The germline V gene has CDR1 MDHEN and CDR2 SYDVKM.

This chain uses TRBV5-8 with TRBJ1-5; a possible D gene is TRBD1 (5 bases). The CDR3 is 17 residues long. V was shortened by 5 bases and J by 0 bases, with 18 bases between the two germline ends. Germline CDR1 is SGHTS and CDR2 is YDEGEE. CDR3 sequence reads: CASSSTRTTYSNQPQHF. DNA for the CDR3: TGTGCCAGCAGTTCTACCCGGACAACTTATAGCAATCAGCCCCAGCATTTT.

A few counts support this clone. The gene calls are TRBV6-2 or TRBV6-3 and TRBJ1-1; no clear D. Germline assignment: CDR1 MNHEY and CDR2 SVGEGT. The CDR3 has 15 residues. Between the trimmed V and J ends, which lost 5 bases and 0 bases, there was a span of 13 bases. CDR3 in amino acids: CASSTTTFMNTEAFF. CDR3 DNA sequence: TGTGCCAGCAGTACCACGACATTCATGAACACTGAAGCTTTCTTT.

The rearrangement uses TRBV19 and TRBJ2-7; 9 bases match TRBD1. V was clipped by 5 bases and J by 4 bases; unmatched bases: 12. Per germline, CDR1 LNHDA and CDR2 SQIVND (reference sequence). The CDR3 sequence is 16 residues long. Here the CDR3 reads CASSRAYRGQRYEQYF. The DNA of the CDR3 is TGTGCCAGTAGTCGCGCCTACAGGGGGCAAAGGTACGAGCAGTACTTC.

The rearrangement joins TRBV3-1 (or the pseudogene TRBV3-2) to TRBJ1-4; D is unclear. In germline, CDR1 is LGHDT, CDR2 YNNKEL (reference sequence). The CDR3 has 16 amino acids. With 1 base removed from V and 0 bases from J, the gap between germline ends came to 9 bases. DNA for the CDR3: TGTGCCAGCAGCCAAGTGATGGGGTCAACTAATGAAAAACTGTTTTTT. Encoded protein: CASSQVMGSTNEKLFF.

V gene TRBV19 combines with J gene TRBJ2-1; TRBD1 matches 7 bases. Trimming removed 2 bases from V and 5 bases from J; junction bases left unmatched: 3. From germline, CDR1 is LNHDA and CDR2 SQIVND (reference sequence). The CDR3 consists of 14 residues. CDR3 in amino acids: CASSIFGTDNEQFF. In nucleotides, the CDR3 is TGTGCCAGTAGTATATTCGGGACAGACAATGAGCAGTTCTTC.

The V call is TRBV3-1 (or the pseudogene TRBV3-2), the J call TRBJ2-5, with D tentatively TRBD2 (7 bases). V was trimmed by 0 bases and J by 4 bases, leaving 12 bases between them. CDR1 and CDR2 (germline): LGHDT, YNNKEL (reference sequence). This CDR3 region has 15 residues. As DNA, the CDR3 is TGTGCCAGCAGCCAAGAAGGGGGGGAACGAGAGACCCAGTACTTC. Its protein is CASSQEGGERETQYF.

The chain recombines TRBV5-1 with TRBJ1-5; no clear D. Germline values: CDR1 SGHRS, CDR2 YFSETQ. The V end lost 9 bases, the J end lost 3 bases, and 1 base lay between the germline ends. CDR3 length equals 9 residues. The CDR3 reads CANNQPQHF. As DNA, the CDR3 is TGCGCCAACAATCAGCCCCAGCATTTT.